These 9 T cell receptor beta chains came from one sample sequenced in a study of T cells in Graves' hyperthyroidism and ophthalmopathy. Authors of the study amplified TCR beta CDR3 regions from RNA transcripts. The TCR CDR3 was amplified in a first-round RT-PCR using the HTBI primer set. TCRdb processed the multiplex PCR reads anew with MiXCR; each CDR3 protein has one entry. Seen here are some 350,000 distinct CDR3 sequences, approximately 15% observed once, and the top ten hold roughly 33%. The sample consisted of blood. The source of these receptors is a woman in her thirties or forties with Graves' ophthalmopathy.

CDR3 in amino acids: CSARDDRGGATDTQYF. The CDR3 DNA sequence: TGCAGTGCTAGAGATGATAGGGGGGGGGCCACAGATACGCAGTATTTT. The gene calls are TRBV20-1 and TRBJ2-3, with D possibly matching TRBD2 (7 bases). V was clipped by 0 bases and J by 2 bases, with 15 bases between them. The CDR3 has 16 residues. Germline V gene sequence: CDR1 DFQATT, CDR2 SNEGSKA (reference sequence).

This clonotype was seen more than once but under ten times. This rearrangement joins TRBV7-9 to TRBJ1-4; the D gene is possibly TRBD1 (5 bases). Germline-derived CDR1 and CDR2 are SEHNR and FQNEAQ (reference sequence). Trimming removed 4 bases from V and 7 bases from J, with 13 bases in between. The CDR3 spans 14 residues. CDR3 sequence reads: CASSSGTPSEKLFF. CDR3 nucleotide sequence: TGTGCCAGCAGCTCCGGGACCCCCAGTGAAAAACTGTTTTTT.

V and J are TRBV10-2 and TRBJ2-6; D unclear. V was clipped by 5 bases and J by 0 bases, with 11 bases between them. This CDR3 spans 16 amino acids. The germline V gene encodes CDR1 WSHSY and CDR2 SAAADI. As DNA, the CDR3 is TGCGCCAGCAGTAAATGGCCCTTCTCTGGGGCCAACGTCCTGACTTTC. It translates to CASSKWPFSGANVLTF.

This clonotype showed up many times. The V and J genes are TRBV7-2 and TRBJ2-5, with TRBD2 matching over 8 bases. V lost 5 bases, J lost 13 bases, and 9 bases stayed unmatched. The CDR3 is 12 residues long. Germline V gene lookup returns CDR1 SGHTA and CDR2 FQGNSA. The CDR3 region is CASSPISGEMYF. CDR3 DNA sequence: TGTGCCAGCAGCCCGATTAGCGGGGAAATGTACTTC.

Remarks on this clonotype: At one end, the junction sequence differs from germline, possibly due to a read error. The gene calls are TRBV5-4 and TRBJ2-7; maybe TRBD1 (6 bases). Germline V gene data show CDR1 as SGHNT and CDR2 as YYREEE (reference sequence). The CDR3 length is 13 residues. The CDR3 loop reads CASSSRGSSEQYF. CDR3 DNA: TGTGCCAGCAGCTCCAGGGGATCCTCCGAGCAGTACTTC.

The chain couples TRBV19 to TRBJ2-1; D uncertain. The germline CDR1 and CDR2 sequences are LNHDA and SQIVND (reference sequence). V lost 5 bases, J lost 2 bases, and 13 bases lay in between. The CDR3 has 15 residues. Here the CDR3 DNA reads TGTGCCAGTAGTCCTTCCTCTACCCCCTACAATGAGCAGTTCTTC. This sequence encodes CASSPSSTPYNEQFF.

This clonotype was picked up a small number of times. The V and J genes are TRBV10-3 and TRBJ1-6; maybe TRBD1 (5 bases). Germline CDR1 reads ENHRY; CDR2 reads SYGVKD. The germline V and J ends were trimmed by 5 bases and 4 bases, with 15 bases remaining between them. There are 16 residues in the CDR3. CDR3 residues: CAISPGRSNYNSPLHF. In nucleotides, the CDR3 is TGTGCCATCAGTCCGGGACGGAGCAATTATAATTCACCCCTCCACTTT.

This clonotype came up many times. This chain uses TRBV27 with TRBJ1-3, with D tentatively TRBD1 (5 bases). V lost 5 bases to trimming and J lost 0 bases, with 17 bases between them. The V gene's germline CDR1 is MNHEY and CDR2 SMNVEV (reference sequence). The CDR3 is 17 residues long. CDR3 DNA sequence: TGTGCCAGCAGTCAACAGCTCCATACAGGCTCTGGAAACACCATATATTTT. Its translation: CASSQQLHTGSGNTIYF.

This clonotype was seen at least ten times. This sequence joins TRBV6-5 and TRBJ2-5; 8 bases line up with TRBD1. The germline gives CDR1 MNHEY, CDR2 SVGAGI. CDR3 length equals 16 residues. V shed 0 bases, J shed 4 bases, and the junction held 7 bases outside the gene matches. This CDR3 reads CASSYSIDRGGETQYF. The CDR3 bases are TGTGCCAGCAGTTACTCTATCGACAGGGGAGGAGAGACCCAGTACTTC.